The rows below give T cell receptor beta chains drawn from one sample of a study of cytomegalovirus exposure and HLA in healthy donors. Repertoires were generated with immunoSEQ multiplex PCR, while TCRdb's copy carries only in-frame clones and drops some. The repertoire holds 75,000 to 95,000 clones, with 78% as singletons. Sequenced: PBMCs. The receptors originated from a male donor in good health and CMV-seropositive. Each CDR3 is given with its conserved first and last residue. The D gene is left open where the match is weak. Clone size is given for some rows only: seen once, a few or many times, or a class if the clone is expanded.

j_gene	v_gene	abundance	d_gene	CDR3aa	CDR3nt
TRBJ2-5	TRBV27	NA	TRBD2	CASSQGLAGTTQETQYF	TGTGCCAGCAGTCAAGGACTAGCGGGGACCACACAAGAGACCCAGTACTTC
TRBJ1-1	TRBV30	NA	NA	CAWLSERNTEAFF	TGTGCCTGGCTATCAGAGCGGAACACTGAAGCTTTCTTT
TRBJ2-1	TRBV2	NA	TRBD2	CASSEVVGGGAHNEQFF	TGTGCCAGCAGTGAGGTCGTTGGCGGGGGGGCTCACAATGAGCAGTTCTTC
TRBJ2-3	TRBV4-1	once	TRBD1	CASSLDRGLDTQYF	TGCGCCAGCAGCCTGGACAGGGGACTGGATACGCAGTATTTT
TRBJ1-5	TRBV19	once	TRBD1	CASSTRGTGGLQPQHF	TGTGCCAGTAGTACCAGGGGGACAGGGGGCTTGCAGCCCCAGCATTTT
TRBJ2-2	TRBV4-1	few	TRBD2	CASSQGVGGVTGELFF	TGCGCCAGCAGCCAAGGGGTGGGGGGGGTCACCGGGGAGCTGTTTTTT
TRBJ2-1	TRBV4-2	NA	TRBD2	CASSQEAGAGLAGNYNEQFF	TGTGCCAGCAGCCAAGAAGCGGGAGCCGGACTAGCGGGAAACTACAATGAGCAGTTCTTC
TRBJ2-3	TRBV7-2	NA	NA	CASSSVSGRLRTQYF	TGTGCCAGCAGCTCAGTATCAGGCCGCCTTCGTACGCAGTATTTT
TRBJ2-1	TRBV29-1	NA	TRBD2	CSLGGVNEQFF	TGCAGTTTGGGGGGGGTAAATGAGCAGTTCTTC
TRBJ2-3	TRBV7-2	NA	TRBD2	CASSLGTSVRDTQYF	TGTGCCAGCAGCTTAGGGACTAGCGTTCGGGATACGCAGTATTTT
TRBJ2-7	TRBV5-1	few	TRBD1	CASSLGRIQGADYEQYF	TGCGCCAGCAGCTTGGGACGGATACAGGGGGCGGACTACGAGCAGTACTTC
TRBJ2-7	TRBV5-1	NA	TRBD2	CASSPRTSGAYEQYF	TGCGCCAGCAGCCCACGGACTAGCGGGGCCTACGAGCAGTACTTC
TRBJ1-2	TRBV2	few	NA	CASKVHQGYTF	TGTGCCAGCAAAGTCCACCAGGGCTACACCTTC
TRBJ2-7	TRBV5-4	NA	TRBD2	CASSLPGGPSSYEQYF	TGTGCCAGCAGCCTGCCGGGGGGGCCTTCCTCCTACGAGCAGTACTTC
TRBJ2-7	TRBV30	NA	TRBD2	CAATGLYEQYF	TGTGCCGCCACGGGACTATACGAGCAGTACTTC
TRBJ2-2	TRBV20-1	NA	NA	CSASLTGELFF	TGCAGTGCTAGTCTTACCGGGGAGCTGTTTTTT
TRBJ2-7	TRBV18	NA	NA	CASSPSREIYEQYF	TGTGCCAGCTCACCCTCCAGGGAAATCTACGAGCAGTACTTC
TRBJ1-6	TRBV14	NA	NA	CASSPGITAFSPLHF	TGTGCCAGCAGCCCGGGGATTACGGCGTTCTCACCCCTCCACTTT
TRBJ2-3	TRBV13	once	TRBD2	CASSSLLAGGTDTQYF	TGTGCCAGCAGCTCTTTACTAGCGGGAGGCACAGATACGCAGTATTTT
TRBJ1-3	TRBV4-1	NA	TRBD1	CASSQEGQATDTIYF	TGCGCTAGCAGCCAAGAGGGACAGGCGACGGACACCATATATTTT
TRBJ2-1	TRBV7-9	NA	TRBD2	CASSPSRGGLSYNEQFF	TGTGCCAGCAGCCCAAGCCGCGGGGGTCTCTCCTACAATGAGCAGTTCTTC
TRBJ2-7	TRBV7-6	NA	NA	CASSLGQGPPEQYF	TGTGCCAGCAGCTTAGGGCAGGGGCCCCCCGAGCAGTACTTC
TRBJ2-1	TRBV28	NA	TRBD2	CASRPWYTRTSGRSAEQFF	TGTGCCAGCAGACCTTGGTACACTAGGACTAGCGGGAGATCCGCTGAGCAGTTCTTC
TRBJ2-5	TRBV6-6	NA	TRBD2	CASILAGGLHQETQYF	TGTGCCAGCATACTAGCGGGGGGGCTTCACCAAGAGACCCAGTACTTC
TRBJ1-2	TRBV28	NA	NA	CASSVAVNYGYTF	TGTGCCAGCAGTGTCGCAGTAAACTATGGCTACACCTTC
TRBJ1-2	TRBV28	NA	TRBD1	CASRGQGNYGYTF	TGTGCCAGCAGGGGACAGGGAAACTATGGCTACACCTTC
TRBJ1-1	TRBV27	once	TRBD1	CASSSTGVSTEAFF	TGTGCCAGCAGTTCGACAGGGGTTAGCACTGAAGCTTTCTTT
TRBJ2-7	TRBV6-5	few	TRBD1	CASSQGASSYEQYF	TGTGCCAGCAGTCAGGGGGCTAGCTCCTACGAGCAGTACTTC
TRBJ1-2	TRBV6-5	NA	NA	CASSSAGGYTF	TGTGCCAGCAGTTCCGCAGGAGGCTACACCTTC
TRBJ2-5	TRBV28	NA	NA	CASSLVPLPHQETQYF	TGTGCCAGCAGTTTAGTCCCCCTTCCCCACCAAGAGACCCAGTACTTC
TRBJ2-1	TRBV19	NA	TRBD2	CASSMGSGGVYEQFF	TGTGCCAGTAGTATGGGGTCGGGAGGGGTGTATGAGCAGTTCTTC
TRBJ2-2	TRBV6-6	NA	NA	CASSYVSTGELFF	TGTGCCAGCAGTTATGTTAGCACCGGGGAGCTGTTTTTT
TRBJ2-1	TRBV7-9	NA	TRBD2	CASSEGLAGPDEQFF	TGTGCCAGCAGCGAGGGACTAGCGGGACCAGATGAGCAGTTCTTC
TRBJ1-4	TRBV6-4	NA	NA	CASSAIGGEKLFF	TGTGCCAGCAGTGCGATCGGAGGTGAAAAACTGTTTTTT
TRBJ1-3	TRBV7-9	few	TRBD1	CASTQGGTGNTIYF	TGTGCCAGCACCCAGGGGGGTACTGGAAACACCATATATTTT
TRBJ1-2	TRBV4-1	NA	TRBD1	CASSQDTGTGYGYTF	TGCGCCAGCAGCCAAGACACCGGGACAGGCTATGGCTACACCTTC
TRBJ2-1	TRBV13	NA	TRBD2	CASSLGLAGSYNEQFF	TGTGCCAGCAGCTTGGGACTAGCGGGCTCCTACAATGAGCAGTTCTTC
TRBJ1-5	TRBV5-1	NA	TRBD1	CASSLGGTDSNQPQHF	TGCGCCAGCAGCTTGGGGGGGACAGATAGCAATCAGCCCCAGCATTTT
TRBJ1-6	TRBV5-1	NA	NA	CASSLETGQSSYNSPLHF	TGCGCCAGCAGCTTGGAAACAGGGCAAAGCTCCTATAATTCACCCCTCCACTTT
TRBJ1-1	TRBV6-1	NA	TRBD1	CASRTNRGGTEAFF	TGTGCCAGCAGGACCAACAGGGGCGGGACTGAAGCTTTCTTT
TRBJ1-1	TRBV4-1	NA	TRBD1	CASSQHGTGASNTEAFF	TGCGCCAGCAGCCAGCATGGGACAGGGGCCTCGAACACTGAAGCTTTCTTT
TRBJ2-2	TRBV6-1	few	NA	CASSEGIADTGELFF	TGTGCCAGCAGTGAAGGGATAGCGGACACCGGGGAGCTGTTTTTT
TRBJ2-2	TRBV12-5	NA	TRBD2	CASGEAGGIRNTGELFF	TGTGCTAGTGGTGAAGCGGGGGGGATTCGGAACACCGGGGAGCTGTTTTTT
TRBJ2-5	TRBV27	NA	NA	CASSSRGGGTQYF	TGTGCCAGCAGCTCCAGAGGGGGGGGGACCCAGTACTTC
TRBJ2-2	TRBV7-3	few	TRBD1	CASSTLPGQGSAGELFF	TGTGCCAGCAGCACTCTCCCGGGACAGGGTTCGGCCGGGGAGCTGTTTTTT
TRBJ1-4	TRBV19	NA	NA	CASRTGVLEKLFF	TGTGCCAGTAGGACGGGGGTTCTTGAAAAACTGTTTTTT
TRBJ1-4	TRBV7-9	NA	TRBD1	CASSREGTVATNEKLFF	TGTGCCAGCAGCAGAGAAGGGACAGTTGCAACTAATGAAAAACTGTTTTTT
TRBJ1-5	TRBV19	NA	NA	CASMSSGINNQPQHF	TGTGCCAGTATGAGTTCGGGGATAAACAATCAGCCCCAGCATTTT
TRBJ1-2	TRBV2	few	NA	CASSLEVRVYGYTF	TGTGCCAGCAGCTTAGAAGTCAGGGTCTATGGCTACACCTTC
TRBJ1-5	TRBV6-1	NA	NA	CASSEFGGYRDSNQPQHF	TGTGCCAGCAGTGAGTTCGGCGGGTACAGGGATAGCAATCAGCCCCAGCATTTT
TRBJ1-4	TRBV5-1	NA	NA	CASSLGETLNEKLFF	TGCGCCAGCAGCTTGGGGGAGACCTTGAATGAAAAACTGTTTTTT